The 7 T cell receptor beta chains given below trace back to one sample, sequenced in a study. Each CDR3 protein is one row after TCRdb ran MiXCR on the 5' RACE reads. Of about 9,100 distinct CDR3 sequences in the sample, approximately 61% were seen once. Sequencing was performed on tumor-infiltrating memory CD4+ T cells sorted from the breast tumor. As for subset: memory CD4+ T cells, CD4+CD45RO+CD25-. The receptors were sampled from a female donor with breast cancer.

The chain carries TRBV20-1 and TRBJ2-5; maybe TRBD1 (5 bases). V lost 0 bases, J lost 5 bases, and 28 bases lay in between. This CDR3 has 19 amino acids. Per germline, CDR1 DFQATT and CDR2 SNEGSKA (reference sequence). The CDR3 is CSARELTAPGRVGEETQYF. The DNA for the CDR3 is TGCAGTGCTAGAGAACTTACAGCCCCCGGCAGGGTCGGAGAGGAGACCCAGTACTTC.

The chain employs TRBV15 and TRBJ2-7, with 11 positions matching TRBD2. The junction had 9 bases not matched to a gene; V was cut back by 4 bases and J by 4 bases. Germline V gene sequence: CDR1 LNHNV, CDR2 YYDKDF (reference sequence). There are 16 residues in the CDR3. DNA for the CDR3: TGTGCCACCAGCAATCCGACTAGCGGGACCTTTTACGAGCAGTACTTC. Its translation: CATSNPTSGTFYEQYF.

Remarks on this clonotype: Given a much more abundant clone one base away, this may be a read error. The chain carries TRBV4-1 and TRBJ2-5; TRBD2 aligns across 10 bases. Germline V gives CDR1 MGHRA, CDR2 YSYEKL. The CDR3 is 19 amino acids. Trimming cost V 3 bases and J 0 bases; bases outside gene matches: 13. The CDR3, as DNA: TGCGCCAGCAGCCACCCGGGACCAGCGGGGGGGCCGAACCAAGAGACCCAGTACTTC. Translating it yields CASSHPGPAGGPNQETQYF.

This clonotype was seen more than once but under ten times. V usage is TRBV6-5 and J usage is TRBJ2-5; no reliable D call. The CDR3 runs 13 residues. The V end lost 7 bases, the J end lost 6 bases, and 15 bases lay between the germline ends. Germline values: CDR1 MNHEY, CDR2 SVGAGI. CDR3 DNA sequence: TGTGCCAGCAACAAGGATCTCGGAAAGACCCAGTACTTC. Amino acids: CASNKDLGKTQYF.

This clonotype was counted between two and nine times. The chain is built from TRBV28 and TRBJ1-4, with a possible D match to TRBD1 (5 bases). Trimming took 3 bases from V and 11 from J, leaving 16 bases between them. This CDR3 comprises 14 residues. Germline V lookup: CDR1 MDHEN, CDR2 SYDVKM. CDR3 region: CASSLWGRIEKLFF. CDR3 DNA sequence: TGTGCCAGCAGTTTGTGGGGCCGGATCGAGAAACTGTTTTTT.

The chain is built from TRBV7-3 and TRBJ1-2; 11 bases align to TRBD1. V trimming: 5 bases; J trimming: 8 bases; junction bases outside the gene matches: 16. Germline CDR1 reads SGHTA; CDR2 reads FQGTGA. The CDR3 covers 17 residues. The CDR3 loop is CASSHDGMGTGGRGYTF. The CDR3 region has the DNA TGTGCCAGCAGCCATGATGGGATGGGGACAGGGGGTAGAGGCTACACCTTC.

This clonotype was picked up one time. The V and J genes are TRBV4-1 and TRBJ1-2; tentative D call: TRBD1 (5 bases). The CDR3 length is 15 residues. Trimming cost V 1 base and J 6 bases, with 15 bases left between them. Germline lookup yields CDR1 MGHRA and CDR2 YSYEKL. The CDR3 bases are TGCGCCAGCAGCCAAGTTATGGGGACGGAAGATGGCTACACCTTC. Translation: CASSQVMGTEDGYTF.